Included here is one TCR beta chain sequence, with context. It lacks a known antigen. It has no much larger one-base neighbor in the sample; base qualities were not kept. TCRbeta CDR3 regions were amplified from genomic DNA using the immunoSEQ Assay, a bias-controlled multiplex PCR. The paper's data handling went like this. The number of nucleated cells in each sample was estimated by amplification of reference gene primers within the assay. Sequence reads were collapsed and filtered to measure the absolute abundance of every unique TCRbeta CDR3 rearrangement. For each sample, productive Simpson clonality was calculated as the square root of Simpson's diversity index over productive rearrangements. The source is immuneACCESS, and TCRdb retained only in-frame sequences with V and J called. Part of the clones is not carried over; for the studies checked, unresolved V genes explain less than half of this, and the remainder is unexplained. V, J and clone size reflect that table, while D and trimming were determined from the DNA. In all, the sample holds about 230,000 clones, and approximately 82% of those were seen once. The biggest ten clones account for about 2.5% of the sample.

This sample is part of a study of blood T cell repertoires in COVID-19 (dated by TCRdb to about 2020). With regard to the full study: Collaborator samples came from the United States, Italy and Spain and covered acute and convalescent phases of COVID-19. Samples came from the ongoing ImmuneRACE study (first 160 participants) plus 1,254 subjects from 6 global collaborators. The sample metadata nearly always contained a de-identified subject ID, COVID-19 status, age in years and sex. The repertoires were released in a freely available public database intended as a resource for research on the immune response to SARS-CoV-2. Subjects who had been exposed to COVID-19, were actively infected with it, or had recovered from it provided the deeply sampled blood TCRbeta repertoires that made up the dataset. The prospective study material was composed of cDNA or gDNA derived from T cells, B-cell-depleted T cells, or PBMCs. Where available, HLA class I and class II types were taken from metadata supplied by the sample provider and were not determined by assay-based typing. Study-level results and caveats: How much clinical and demographic metadata was included differed by source and by participant, and the metadata was provided uncurated.

Whole blood was collected in K2EDTA tubes by collaborating institutions according to the institutions' own protocols. For TCRbeta analysis, collaborators shipped samples in one of three forms: frozen whole blood, isolated PBMCs, or DNA extracted from either of those sample types. In the germline V gene, CDR1 corresponds to ENHRY and CDR2 to SYGVKD. The CDR3 goes from the cysteine to the phenylalanine over 11 residues. The CDR3 DNA has 33 bases and is translated from base 1. V is reduced by 10 bases and J by 6 bases, leaving a spacing of 11 bases between them. This chain joins TRBV10-3 to TRBJ2-3; no D gene is confidently identified. The receptor comes from a woman in her seventies with active or convalescent COVID-19. Specimen: peripheral blood. The CDR3 has the sequence CATAQTDTQYF. Read as DNA, the sequence is TGTGCCACCGCACAAACGGATACGCAGTATTTT.